This is a list of T cell receptor beta chains from one sample in a study of cytomegalovirus exposure and HLA in healthy donors. Assay: immunoSEQ multiplex PCR; the TCRdb copy retains only in-frame clones and omits some. The sample has around 100,000 clones, around 80% seen once. The specimen was PBMCs. The receptors were sampled from a male donor in good health and CMV-seropositive. The CDR3 runs from the conserved cysteine through the conserved F or W. A D gene is named only where the DNA matches it firmly. The size of a clone is reported for some rows only, either as once, few or many, or as a class for expanded clones.

d_call,j_call,v_call,clone_size,cdr3_aa,cdr3_nt
TRBD1,TRBJ2-5,TRBV7-9,NA,CASSSWDRETQYF,TGTGCCAGCAGCAGCTGGGACAGGGAGACCCAGTACTTC
TRBD1,TRBJ2-7,TRBV5-4,NA,CASSFGTGSSYEQYF,TGTGCCAGCAGCTTCGGGACAGGTAGCTCCTACGAGCAGTACTTC
TRBD1,TRBJ2-5,TRBV13,NA,CASSSGSGQGHETQYF,TGTGCCAGCAGCTCAGGGTCGGGACAGGGGCATGAGACCCAGTACTTC
NA,TRBJ2-5,TRBV5-5,NA,CASSPRQSQETQYF,TGTGCCAGCAGCCCTAGACAGTCCCAAGAGACCCAGTACTTC
NA,TRBJ1-2,TRBV19,NA,CASSLAGTFYGYTF,TGTGCCAGTAGTTTAGCGGGGACATTCTATGGCTACACCTTC
NA,TRBJ2-1,TRBV21-1,once,CASSKVPGQAPGWNEQFF,TGTGCCAGCAGCAAAGTCCCGGGACAGGCACCGGGTTGGAATGAGCAGTTCTTC
TRBD2,TRBJ2-1,TRBV19,NA,CASSSVAGAHNEQFF,TGTGCCAGTAGTTCCGTGGCGGGAGCCCACAATGAGCAGTTCTTC
NA,TRBJ2-7,TRBV11-3,NA,CASSPGASYEQYF,TGTGCCAGCAGCCCTGGGGCCTCCTACGAGCAGTACTTC
NA,TRBJ1-1,TRBV2,NA,CASSQPEGRGNTEAFF,TGTGCCAGCAGTCAACCAGAGGGGAGGGGGAACACTGAAGCTTTCTTT
NA,TRBJ2-5,TRBV12-5,NA,CASGSGQRGGQYF,TGTGCTAGTGGTTCGGGACAGCGTGGGGGGCAGTACTTC
NA,TRBJ2-1,TRBV5-6,NA,CASSLGIRGSYNEQFF,TGTGCCAGCAGCTTGGGGATCAGGGGATCATACAATGAGCAGTTCTTC
NA,TRBJ2-1,TRBV7-2,NA,CASSFSRGSEQFF,TGTGCCAGCAGCTTTTCGCGGGGTTCGGAGCAGTTCTTC
TRBD2,TRBJ2-1,TRBV30,once,CAWSPGLAGNNEQFF,TGTGCCTGGAGCCCCGGACTAGCGGGGAACAATGAGCAGTTCTTC
NA,TRBJ1-1,TRBV7-9,NA,CASSLLGDPVRGAFF,TGTGCCAGCAGCTTACTCGGTGACCCCGTTCGGGGAGCTTTCTTT
NA,TRBJ2-7,TRBV6-1,once,CASSEDRRHYEQYF,TGTGCCAGCAGTGAGGACAGACGGCACTACGAGCAGTACTTC
NA,TRBJ2-5,TRBV7-7,NA,CASSFRTETETQYF,TGTGCTAGCAGCTTTCGGACAGAGACAGAGACCCAGTACTTC
TRBD2,TRBJ2-1,TRBV9,once,CASSASGGPYNEQFF,TGTGCCAGCAGCGCAAGCGGGGGTCCCTACAATGAGCAGTTCTTC
TRBD1,TRBJ2-3,TRBV23-1,NA,CASSQSTGTEDHTDTQYF,TGCGCCAGCAGTCAATCTACCGGGACAGAGGACCACACAGATACGCAGTATTTT
NA,TRBJ1-1,TRBV6-1,once,CASSEDRDGEAFF,TGTGCCAGCAGTGAAGACAGGGATGGCGAAGCTTTCTTT
NA,TRBJ2-7,TRBV27,NA,CASSFAVDYEQYF,TGTGCCAGCAGTTTCGCGGTGGACTACGAGCAGTACTTC
TRBD1,TRBJ2-7,TRBV11-3,NA,CASSPPGDRGYEQYF,TGTGCCAGCAGCCCTCCGGGGGACAGGGGCTACGAGCAGTACTTC
TRBD2,TRBJ2-2,TRBV7-6,NA,CASSLAGGDWNTGELFF,TGTGCCAGCAGCTTAGCGGGGGGGGATTGGAACACCGGGGAGCTGTTTTTT